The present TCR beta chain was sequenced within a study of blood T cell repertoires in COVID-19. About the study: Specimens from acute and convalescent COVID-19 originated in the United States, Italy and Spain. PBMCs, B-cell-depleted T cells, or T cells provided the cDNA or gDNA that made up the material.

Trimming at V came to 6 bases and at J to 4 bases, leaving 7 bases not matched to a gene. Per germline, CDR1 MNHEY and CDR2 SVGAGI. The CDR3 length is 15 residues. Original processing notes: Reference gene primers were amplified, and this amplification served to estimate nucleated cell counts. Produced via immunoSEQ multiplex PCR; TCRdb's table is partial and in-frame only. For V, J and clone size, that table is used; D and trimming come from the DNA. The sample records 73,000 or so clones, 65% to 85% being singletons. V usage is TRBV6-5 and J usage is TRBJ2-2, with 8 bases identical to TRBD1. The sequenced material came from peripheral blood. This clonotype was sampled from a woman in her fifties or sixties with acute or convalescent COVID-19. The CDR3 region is CASSPGGGSTGELFF. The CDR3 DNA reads TGTGCCAGCAGCCCAGGGGGCGGAAGCACCGGGGAGCTGTTTTTT.